The present T cell receptor beta chain was sequenced within a study of post-analysis software for immune sequencing data (dated by TCRdb to the mid-2010s). With respect to the entire study: Relapsing-remitting, secondary progressive and progressive-relapsing multiple sclerosis were recorded as disease courses, and subtype annotation was lacking for some patients. The multiple sclerosis patient repertoires were compared with 11 previously published healthy control repertoires from donors aged about 6 to 28 years. A subset of samples was prepared in parallel using single-end sample barcoding, then pooled and co-amplified after Illumina adapter ligation. Results and caveats for the whole study, not just this receptor: The control group was slightly older than the multiple sclerosis patient group. Patients showed significantly higher frequencies than controls for about five TRBV segments, among them TRBV5-6, TRBV5-1 and TRBV20-1. Normalized Chao1 diversity was significantly lower in multiple sclerosis patients than controls, suggesting substantial peripheral T-cell clonal expansion. Direct clustering with F measure showed strong co-clustering of samples prepared in the same batch, prompting a batch-effect correction.

Library preparation employed PCR. Sequencing took place on an Illumina HiSeq 2500. To reduce PCR and sequencing biases, unique molecular identifiers were incorporated into the TCR beta cDNA libraries. Per 1 to 10 million input T cells, approximately 500,000 cDNA molecules were obtained, such that each molecule approximated one T cell. Patient libraries were prepared and sequenced with the same protocol used for the earlier healthy control dataset. Within a given batch, samples were prepared together, multiplexed and sequenced on the same HiSeq lane. The authors' analysis ran thus. Raw barcoded reads were processed with MIGEC, and single-read molecular identifier groups were discarded before consensus assembly and CDR3 extraction. Clonotype tables were post-analysed with VDJtools, and diversity was normalized by down-sampling all datasets to the smallest sample size. To correct batch-related cross-sample contamination, repertoire overlap clustering matched CDR3 amino acid sequences but not nucleotide sequences. In-frame beta chains were kept once TCRdb had trimmed the public reads at Q25 with fastp and called clones with MiXCR. Rows merge per CDR3 protein into single entries with the most common DNA and genes. The V and J calls were not made by the authors but by TCRdb's processing. The sample contains about 770,000 distinct CDR3 sequences, 46% of them found a single time. The ten largest make up roughly 5.2% of the sample.

The germline V gene (reference sequence) sets CDR1 to SSHAT and CDR2 to FNYEAQ. The CDR3, cysteine through phenylalanine, is 13 amino acids long. This entry keeps only the CDR3 DNA: 39 bases, framed from base 1. TCR beta repertoires were profiled from peripheral blood of over 10 young patients with multiple sclerosis to demonstrate the VDJtools post-analysis software. The patients with multiple sclerosis were children and adolescents between 6 and 15 years of age. This clonotype has just a few counts. Its binding antigen is unknown. One end of the junction varies from germline; a read error may be responsible.

The chain employs TRBV7-7 and TRBJ2-3, with no confidently assigned D gene. Sequenced material: blood. The TCR sequence derives from a girl aged 10 to 17 with multiple sclerosis. The sequence in DNA is TGTGCCAGCAGTTTAGGGTTTGCAGATACGCAGTATTTT. It translates to CASSLGFADTQYF.